These 22 T cell receptor beta chains were sequenced from one sample in a study of PD-1 blockade in classical Hodgkin lymphoma. Each patient's relapse followed autologous stem cell transplantation, and brentuximab vedotin exposure varied. TCRdb's copy holds only in-frame clones and misses some; the assay was immunoSEQ multiplex PCR. This sample has about 100,000 clones; about 89% occur once, and the top ten carry around 7%. The sequencing used peripheral blood mononuclear cells (PBMCs), collected before the second cycle of nivolumab. These receptors came from a human donor with classical Hodgkin lymphoma.

The CDR3 DNA reads TGTGCCAGCAGCCCGAGCGGGGGAACGTACGAGCAGTACTTC. Amino acids: CASSPSGGTYEQYF. J is TRBJ2-7 and V is TRBV4-2, with 8 bases identical to TRBD2. Germline V lookup: CDR1 LGHNA, CDR2 YNFKEQ. V lost 4 bases and J lost 4; bases outside the gene matches: 6. The CDR3 is 14 residues long.

This sequence joins TRBV7-8 and TRBJ1-1; D is possibly TRBD1 (5 bases). The germline gives CDR1 SGHVS, CDR2 FQNEAQ. V lost 5 bases, J lost 4 bases, and 17 bases lay in between. This CDR3 is built from 15 residues. The CDR3 nucleotides read TGTGCCAGCAGCCTCCCCGGACAAGGCCTCACTGAAGCTTTCTTT. Its translation is CASSLPGQGLTEAFF.

The V gene is TRBV6-5, the J gene TRBJ1-2, with unresolved D. Trimming stripped 6 bases from V and 2 bases from J, with 16 bases between. CDR1 and CDR2 from the germline V gene are MNHEY and SVGAGI. This CDR3 comprises 15 residues. CDR3 residues: CASSRVGLQNYGYTF. The CDR3 region has the DNA TGTGCCAGCAGCCGGGTTGGGCTACAAAACTATGGCTACACCTTC.

In this sample, this clone turned up a few times. The chain recombines TRBV27 with TRBJ1-5; no clear D. The CDR3 sequence is 17 residues long. Germline V CDR1 and CDR2: MNHEY, SMNVEV (reference sequence). The V end lost 4 bases, the J end lost 2 bases, and 18 bases lay between the germline ends. The CDR3 loop reads CASSSRGGPWGNQPQHF. DNA of the CDR3: TGTGCCAGCAGTTCGCGCGGAGGGCCTTGGGGCAATCAGCCCCAGCATTTT.

The V and J genes are TRBV9 and TRBJ2-2, with D hard to call. V dropped 6 bases and J dropped 1 base, with 4 bases sitting between them. Germline V gene sequence: CDR1 SGDLS, CDR2 YYNGEE. The CDR3 runs to 12 residues. The CDR3 here is CASNRNTGELFF. The CDR3 DNA reads as TGTGCCAGCAATAGGAACACCGGGGAGCTGTTTTTT.

The chain employs TRBV11-2 and TRBJ1-1; D may be TRBD1 (5 bases). The CDR3 extends over 16 amino acids. V was shortened by 1 base and J by 4 bases, with 16 bases between the two germline ends. Germline V gives CDR1 SGHAT, CDR2 FQNNGV. The CDR3 nucleotides are TGTGCCAGCAGCTTAGGCTCGGTCGGGGCACGCACTGAAGCTTTCTTT. Amino acid sequence: CASSLGSVGARTEAFF.

The chain has TRBV7-9 and TRBJ2-5; D call uncertain. This CDR3 contains 12 residues. The V gene lost 5 bases and the J gene lost 5 bases, with 9 bases spanning the gap. Germline values: CDR1 SEHNR, CDR2 FQNEAQ (reference sequence). The CDR3: CASSRPEETQYF. The CDR3 DNA sequence: TGTGCCAGCAGCCGACCCGAGGAGACCCAGTACTTC.

The gene calls are TRBV7-7 and TRBJ1-3, with D possibly TRBD1 on 6 matching bases. The V end lost 5 bases, the J end lost 2 bases, and 10 bases lay between the germline ends. Germline-derived CDR1 and CDR2 are SSHAT and FNYEAQ (reference sequence). The CDR3 totals 14 residues. The CDR3 nucleotides are TGTGCCAGCAGCCCAACAGGGCCTGGAAACACCATATATTTT. Translated: CASSPTGPGNTIYF.

The chain combines TRBV5-1 with TRBJ1-4, with D unresolved. This CDR3 has 14 amino acids. The V gene's germline CDR1 is SGHRS and CDR2 YFSETQ. Between the trimmed V and J ends, which lost 0 bases and 0 bases, there was a span of 3 bases. CDR3 in amino acids: CASSLGPTNEKLFF. In nucleotides, the CDR3 is TGCGCCAGCAGCTTGGGGCCAACTAATGAAAAACTGTTTTTT.

The chain couples TRBV4-2 to TRBJ2-3, with 8 bases that match TRBD1. The CDR3 is 17 residues long. V trimming: 3 bases; J trimming: 0 bases; junction bases outside the gene matches: 8. Looked up from germline, CDR1 is LGHNA and CDR2 is YNFKEQ. CDR3 DNA sequence: TGTGCCAGCAGCCACCTAGGGACAGGCGCTAGCACAGATACGCAGTATTTT. Residues: CASSHLGTGASTDTQYF.

This clone appeared once. The chain has TRBV5-1 and TRBJ1-1; TRBD1 is a possible D gene (5 bases). The CDR3 spans 13 residues. Germline V CDR1 and CDR2: SGHRS, YFSETQ. The V gene lost 3 bases and the J gene lost 11 bases, with 17 bases spanning the gap. Written as DNA, the CDR3 is TGCGCCAGCAGCTCCGGGACGGCTACTCAGGCTTTCTTT. Translating it yields CASSSGTATQAFF. Full variable domain (outside the CDR3, taken from reference TRBV5-1 and TRBJ1-1): KAGVTQTPRYLIKTRGQQVTLSCSPISGHRSVSWYQQTPGQGLQFLFEYFSETQRNKGNFPGRFSGRQFSNSRSEMNVSTLELGDSALYLCASSSGTATQAFFGQGTRLTVV.

The chain carries TRBV18 and TRBJ2-7, with 8 bases aligning to TRBD1. Trimming cost V 2 bases and J 3 bases; bases outside gene matches: 6. From germline, CDR1 is KGHSH and CDR2 LQKENI. The CDR3 contains 15 residues. The CDR3 is CASSPLTGQVYEQYF. The DNA for the CDR3 is TGTGCCAGCTCACCATTAACGGGACAGGTCTACGAGCAGTACTTC.

The chain joins TRBV7-2 to TRBJ1-6; D ambiguous. This CDR3 has 11 residues. Trimming took 3 bases from V and 6 from J, leaving 0 bases between them. CDR1 is SGHTA and CDR2 is FQGNSA in the germline V gene. Here the CDR3 reads CASSFNSPLHF. CDR3 in DNA: TGTGCCAGCAGCTTTAATTCACCCCTCCACTTT.

The chain joins TRBV9 to TRBJ2-1, with TRBD2 identical over 10 bases. The CDR3 has 15 residues. The germline V gene encodes CDR1 SGDLS and CDR2 YYNGEE. J gave up 4 bases and V 3 bases, and 4 bases lay outside the gene matches. The CDR3, as DNA: TGTGCCAGCAGCGGTAGCGGGGGGACTTACAATGAGCAGTTCTTC. It codes for CASSGSGGTYNEQFF.

The gene calls are TRBV10-3 and TRBJ2-2; 11 bases map to TRBD2. This CDR3 region has 15 residues. The ends lost 11 bases at V and 3 bases at J; junction bases unmatched: 8. The germline gives CDR1 ENHRY, CDR2 SYGVKD. CDR3 sequence: CALLAGGLDTGELFF. DNA of the CDR3: TGTGCCCTCTTAGCGGGGGGGTTGGACACCGGGGAGCTGTTTTTT.

About this clone: The junction shows a germline mismatch at one end, possibly a read error. CDR3 DNA: TGTGCCAGCAGGCTGGGTGTAGTCGAAGATATTCACTTC. The encoded protein is CASRLGVVEDIHF. The rearrangement uses TRBV2 and TRBJ2-7; D is uncertain. The germline V gene has CDR1 SNHLY and CDR2 FYNNEI. The CDR3 is 13 residues long.

This clone has only a few counts. This chain links TRBV27 with TRBJ2-2; D call uncertain. The CDR3 is 14 residues long. Trimming stripped 2 bases from V and 4 bases from J, with 8 bases between. CDR1 is MNHEY, CDR2 SMNVEV, per germline (reference sequence). CDR3 residues: CASSLGDITGELFF. The CDR3 bases are TGTGCCAGCAGTTTAGGGGATATCACCGGGGAGCTGTTTTTT.

This clone was counted between two and nine times. The chain joins TRBV9 to TRBJ1-5; D unresolved. Trimming removed 2 bases from V and 4 bases from J, with 10 bases in between. Per germline, CDR1 SGDLS and CDR2 YYNGEE. The CDR3 extends over 14 amino acids. Here the CDR3 reads CASSVGQLNQPQHF. CDR3 bases: TGTGCCAGCAGCGTGGGTCAGCTTAATCAGCCCCAGCATTTT.

The chain has TRBV11-2 and TRBJ2-5, with 11 bases identical to TRBD2. V dropped 5 bases and J dropped 3; count of bases not matched to a gene: 5. The germline V gene encodes CDR1 SGHAT and CDR2 FQNNGV. The CDR3 has 15 amino acids. The CDR3 DNA is TGTGCCAGCAGCGCCCGACTAGCGGGGAAAGAGACCCAGTACTTC. Its translation is CASSARLAGKETQYF.

This chain uses TRBV7-2 with TRBJ2-5, with 8 bases that match TRBD2. The CDR3 contains 16 residues. Germline V lookup: CDR1 SGHTA, CDR2 FQGNSA. With 3 bases clipped from V and 2 bases from J, the junction kept 8 bases outside the gene matches. CDR3 residues: CASSFVGGGPQETQYF. For the CDR3, the DNA is TGTGCCAGCAGCTTCGTCGGCGGGGGGCCGCAAGAGACCCAGTACTTC.

The rearrangement links TRBV11-2 to TRBJ2-7; D is unresolved. V was trimmed by 5 bases and J by 4 bases, leaving 12 bases between them. The CDR3 contains 13 residues. Per the germline V gene, CDR1 is SGHAT and CDR2 is FQNNGV. The CDR3 here is CASSRLRVYEQYF. DNA for the CDR3: TGTGCCAGCAGCCGTTTACGGGTTTACGAGCAGTACTTC.

In its sample, this clone was seen once. V usage is TRBV7-9 and J usage is TRBJ1-2, with 9 bases aligning to TRBD1. Germline CDR1 SEHNR, CDR2 FQNEAQ (reference sequence). CDR3 length: 15 residues. The ends lost 3 bases at V and 1 base at J; junction bases unmatched: 3. CDR3 region: CASSFPGQGNYGYTF. CDR3 in DNA: TGTGCCAGCAGCTTTCCGGGACAGGGTAACTATGGCTACACCTTC.